One sample yielded the 21 T cell receptor beta chains listed below, sequenced in a study of cytomegalovirus exposure and HLA in healthy donors. A multiplex PCR was run with 60 Vbeta primers and 13 Jbeta primers. The repertoire was sequenced with immunoSEQ multiplex PCR; TCRdb's copy has only in-frame clones and lacks some. This sample has roughly 150,000 clones, with about 70% found just once. The source material was PBMCs. The source of these receptors is a man aged 25-40 years in good health and CMV-seropositive.

This chain uses TRBV5-8 with TRBJ1-5; TRBD1 matches at 7 bases. The CDR3 has 17 amino acids. From germline, CDR1 is SGHTS and CDR2 YDEGEE. V shed 6 bases and J 0 bases; nucleotides not matched to a gene: 12. CDR3 nucleotide sequence: TGTGCCAGCAAAGAGACGACCGGGACAGCTAGCAATCAGCCCCAGCATTTT. Its protein product is CASKETTGTASNQPQHF.

This chain links TRBV29-1 with TRBJ2-2; D unresolved. This CDR3 contains 13 residues. Germline lookup yields CDR1 SQVTM and CDR2 ANQGSEA. With 6 bases removed from V and 6 bases from J, the gap between germline ends came to 14 bases. The CDR3 sequence: CSVAEFAPGELFF. The CDR3 bases are TGCAGCGTCGCTGAGTTCGCACCCGGGGAGCTGTTTTTT.

V and J are TRBV7-9 and TRBJ1-2, with TRBD1 matching 9 bases. Trimming took 1 base from V and 3 from J; bases not matched to a gene: 6. The CDR3 has 16 residues. The germline gives CDR1 SEHNR, CDR2 FQNEAQ (reference sequence). CDR3 sequence (DNA): TGTGCCAGCAGCTTAGGGGACAGGGAACGGGACTATGGCTACACCTTC. Translation gives CASSLGDRERDYGYTF.

The chain carries TRBV5-1 and TRBJ1-3; 8 bases match TRBD1. This CDR3 has 15 residues. V shed 2 bases and J 4 bases; nucleotides not matched to a gene: 5. Germline lookup yields CDR1 SGHRS and CDR2 YFSETQ. In nucleotides, the CDR3 is TGCGCCAGCAGCTTCGACAGGGGATCGGGAAACACCATATATTTT. It specifies CASSFDRGSGNTIYF.

Concerning this clone: Germline is not matched at one junction end, which may reflect a read error. This chain links TRBV29-1 with TRBJ1-1; D is ambiguous. Germline CDR1 reads SQVTM; CDR2 reads ANQGSEA. There are 13 residues in the CDR3. CDR3 residues: CSVMGRLNAEAFF. In DNA form, the CDR3 reads TGCAGCGTTATGGGCAGGTTGAACGCTGAAGCTTTCTTT.

V gene TRBV15 combines with J gene TRBJ2-1; 8 bases fit TRBD2. Germline CDR1 reads LNHNV; CDR2 reads YYDKDF (reference sequence). Unmatched junction bases numbered 12, after V lost 5 bases and J lost 9 bases. This CDR3 comprises 15 residues. The DNA for the CDR3 is TGTGCCACCAGCGGAGGACTAGCCTCGGGGGGTGAGCAGTTCTTC. It encodes CATSGGLASGGEQFF. Variable domain in full (rest from reference TRBV15 and TRBJ2-1): DAMVIQNPRYQVTQFGKPVTLSCSQTLNHNVMYWYQQKSSQAPKLLFHYYDKDFNNEADTPDNFQSRRPNTSFCFLDIRSPGLGDTAMYLCATSGGLASGGEQFFGPGTRLTVL.

The gene calls are TRBV25-1 and TRBJ2-1, with TRBD1 matching over 7 bases. With 7 bases clipped from V and 0 bases from J, the junction kept 6 bases outside the gene matches. The CDR3 totals 15 residues. Germline CDR1 and CDR2: MGHDK and SYGVNS. CDR3 region: CASTRQGPSYNEQFF. The CDR3 DNA follows: TGTGCCAGCACAAGACAGGGTCCCTCCTACAATGAGCAGTTCTTC.

This clone was observed once. The chain is built from TRBV29-1 and TRBJ2-3; 9 bases line up with TRBD2. CDR3 length: 14 residues. The germline V gene has CDR1 SQVTM and CDR2 ANQGSEA. Germline trimming cut 6 bases from V and 4 bases from J; bases unmatched to any gene: 8. The CDR3 nucleotides are TGCAGCGTCACAGTTGCGGGAGGGCCAGATACGCAGTATTTT. Translation gives CSVTVAGGPDTQYF.

This sequence joins TRBV19 and TRBJ2-3; tentative D call: TRBD2 (6 bases). CDR3 length equals 16 residues. Germline assignment: CDR1 LNHDA and CDR2 SQIVND (reference sequence). Trimming stripped 1 base from V and 1 base from J, with 12 bases between. The CDR3 loop is CASSIGSAGRTDTQYF. CDR3 coding DNA: TGTGCCAGTAGTATAGGATCGGCGGGGCGCACAGATACGCAGTATTTT.

This clone appeared a few times. The chain is built from TRBV27 and TRBJ2-1; D is ambiguous. The germline V and J ends were trimmed by 5 bases and 0 bases, with 32 bases remaining between them. CDR3 size: 22 residues. Germline CDR1 and CDR2: MNHEY and SMNVEV (reference sequence). DNA of the CDR3: TGTGCCAGCAGTCCCCCTTTTCGACGCTCAACTACCCTCCTAAGCTCCTACAATGAGCAGTTCTTC. Translated: CASSPPFRRSTTLLSSYNEQFF.

The rearrangement uses TRBV5-4 and TRBJ2-5; 10 bases line up with TRBD2. Germline CDR1 reads SGHNT; CDR2 reads YYREEE (reference sequence). Trimming at V came to 4 bases and at J to 5 bases, leaving 14 bases not matched to a gene. The CDR3 is made up of 17 amino acids. CDR3 residues: CASSPKPLAGVMETQYF. CDR3 in DNA: TGTGCCAGCAGCCCGAAACCCCTAGCGGGAGTCATGGAGACCCAGTACTTC.

CDR3 nucleotide sequence: TGTGCCAGCAGCTTAGGTCTTGCTAGCGGGAGGGCCACAGATACGCAGTATTTT. Translating it yields CASSLGLASGRATDTQYF. The rearrangement links TRBV7-3 to TRBJ2-3; TRBD2 matches at 12 bases. The germline gives CDR1 SGHTA, CDR2 FQGTGA. This CDR3 has 18 residues. V shed 2 bases, J shed 2 bases, and the junction held 8 bases outside the gene matches.

The CDR3 is CASSVSGTGLTDTQYF. CDR3 nucleotides: TGTGCCAGCAGCGTTTCGGGTACGGGACTGACAGATACGCAGTATTTT. The gene calls are TRBV9 and TRBJ2-3, with D perhaps matching TRBD2 (6 bases). Per the germline V gene, CDR1 is SGDLS and CDR2 is YYNGEE. V was trimmed by 2 bases and J by 3 bases, leaving 16 bases between them. The CDR3 consists of 16 residues.

The V and J genes are TRBV4-2 and TRBJ1-4; TRBD1 agrees at 10 bases. Germline V CDR1 and CDR2: LGHNA, YNFKEQ. The CDR3 has 15 residues. V was clipped by 0 bases and J by 8 bases; unmatched bases: 3. Here the CDR3 DNA reads TGTGCCAGCAGCCAAGAGACAGGGGGCAGGGAAAAACTGTTTTTT. Translating gives CASSQETGGREKLFF.

This clone was picked up one time. V is TRBV5-1 and J is TRBJ1-1; 7 bases match TRBD1. The CDR3 loop spans 14 amino acids. V gave up 5 bases and J gave up 6 bases; unmatched junction bases: 10. Germline CDR1 and CDR2: SGHRS and YFSETQ. The CDR3 spells CASRQGGEVAEAFF. CDR3 sequence (DNA): TGCGCCAGCAGGCAAGGGGGCGAAGTCGCTGAAGCTTTCTTT. The full variable domain, with the rest looked up from reference TRBV5-1 and TRBJ1-1, is KAGVTQTPRYLIKTRGQQVTLSCSPISGHRSVSWYQQTPGQGLQFLFEYFSETQRNKGNFPGRFSGRQFSNSRSEMNVSTLELGDSALYLCASRQGGEVAEAFFGQGTRLTVV.

The chain joins TRBV15 to TRBJ2-7, with TRBD2 matching 9 bases. The V and J ends lost 1 base and 4 bases, in that order; junction bases with no gene match: 5. Germline V gives CDR1 LNHNV, CDR2 YYDKDF (reference sequence). The CDR3 spans 15 residues. The CDR3 spells CATSRGASGDYEQYF. CDR3 in DNA: TGTGCCACCAGCAGAGGGGCTAGCGGGGATTACGAGCAGTACTTC.

This clone was counted only a few times. The chain employs TRBV6-5 and TRBJ2-3; 15 nucleotides line up with TRBD2. V shed 9 bases, J shed 6 bases, and the junction held 7 bases outside the gene matches. Germline CDR1 MNHEY, CDR2 SVGAGI. The CDR3 loop spans 15 amino acids. For the CDR3, the DNA is TGTGCCAGTAAGGGACTAGCGGGAGGAGGGGATACGCAGTATTTT. It yields the protein CASKGLAGGGDTQYF.

The chain uses TRBV10-3 and TRBJ1-6; TRBD1 aligns across 8 bases. From germline, CDR1 is ENHRY and CDR2 SYGVKD. CDR3 length equals 14 residues. The ends lost 8 bases at V and 7 bases at J; junction bases unmatched: 7. The CDR3 protein is CAIRMTGDNSPLHF. CDR3 coding DNA: TGTGCCATCCGGATGACAGGGGACAATTCACCCCTCCACTTT.

This sequence joins TRBV6-1 and TRBJ2-7; 9 bases align to TRBD1. From germline, CDR1 is MNHNS and CDR2 SASEGT. The CDR3 is 15 amino acids. With V trimmed by 1 base and J by 4 bases, 5 bases remained unmatched. Here the CDR3 reads CASSEGGTGLYEQYF. CDR3 in DNA: TGTGCCAGCAGTGAAGGGGGGACAGGGCTATACGAGCAGTACTTC.

The V gene is TRBV5-8, the J gene TRBJ2-7; tentatively, D is TRBD2 (6 bases). Germline V gene sequence: CDR1 SGHTS, CDR2 YDEGEE. V was trimmed by 3 bases and J by 1 base, leaving 11 bases between them. The CDR3 totals 14 residues. The CDR3 sequence is CASSSPGTSYEQYF. In DNA form, the CDR3 reads TGTGCCAGCAGCTCGCCCGGGACTTCCTACGAGCAGTACTTC.

The chain has TRBV6-4 and TRBJ1-2; 7 bases are shared with TRBD1. The V segment lost 0 bases and the J segment 8 bases; nucleotides outside the gene matches: 0. The CDR3 totals 12 residues. The germline gives CDR1 MRHNA, CDR2 SNTAGT. The CDR3 region is CASSDSGGGYTF. The CDR3 DNA is TGTGCCAGCAGTGACTCAGGGGGCGGCTACACCTTC.